This entry lists 32 T cell receptor beta chains sequenced from one sample in a study of OX40 agonist ivuxolimab in advanced cancers. Profiled with immunoSEQ multiplex PCR; TCRdb holds only in-frame clones, not every one. The profile shows about 88,000 clones, 75% to 90% of them singletons. Sequenced material: CD4+ or CD8+ T cells sorted from blood, taken in a trial of the OX40 agonist ivuxolimab. All receptors come from an adult with an advanced solid tumor such as melanoma, head and neck, liver or kidney cancer.

This sequence joins TRBV7-3 and TRBJ1-5; D is ambiguous. Germline V gene lookup returns CDR1 SGHTA and CDR2 FQGTGA. This CDR3 contains 13 residues. V lost 3 bases, J lost 1 base, and 4 bases lay in between. CDR3 sequence (DNA): TGTGCCAGCAGCTTGGAAAGCAATCAGCCCCAGCATTTT. It translates to CASSLESNQPQHF. Full variable domain (missing parts from reference TRBV7-3 and TRBJ1-5): GAGVSQTPSNKVTEKGKYVELRCDPISGHTALYWYRQSLGQGPEFLIYFQGTGAADDSGLPNDRFFAVRPEGSVSTLKIQRTERGDSAVYLCASSLESNQPQHFGDGTRLSIL.

The V and J genes are TRBV29-1 and TRBJ2-3; a weak D match, TRBD1 (6 bases). This CDR3 region has 14 residues. V lost 2 bases and J 0 bases, leaving 9 bases between the germline ends. The germline gives CDR1 SQVTM, CDR2 ANQGSEA. The chain's CDR3 is CSVEQGKSTDTQYF. The DNA for the CDR3 is TGCAGCGTTGAACAGGGGAAAAGCACAGATACGCAGTATTTT.

The chain carries TRBV30 and TRBJ1-1; D possibly corresponds to TRBD1 (5 bases). V lost 4 bases, J lost 0 bases, and 12 bases lay in between. This CDR3 spans 14 amino acids. In germline, CDR1 is GTSNPN, CDR2 SVGIG (reference sequence). CDR3 in DNA: TGTGCCTGGACCATGGACACCGTGAACACTGAAGCTTTCTTT. Translation gives CAWTMDTVNTEAFF. Supplemented by reference TRBV30 and TRBJ1-1, the full variable domain reads SQTIHQWPATLVQPVGSPLSLECTVEGTSNPNLYWYRQAAGRGLQLLFYSVGIGQISSEVPQNLSASRPQDRQFILSSKKLLLSDSGFYLCAWTMDTVNTEAFFGQGTRLTVV.

The V gene is TRBV27, the J gene TRBJ1-4; 7 bases are shared with TRBD1. The germline V gene encodes CDR1 MNHEY and CDR2 SMNVEV (reference sequence). The V segment lost 5 bases and the J segment 5 bases; nucleotides outside the gene matches: 8. CDR3 size: 15 residues. The chain's CDR3 is CASSTRTGLNEKLFF. CDR3 nucleotides: TGTGCCAGCAGTACTCGGACAGGCCTGAATGAAAAACTGTTTTTT.

The chain combines TRBV6-4 with TRBJ2-7; no reliable D call. The CDR3 totals 14 residues. The V gene lost 5 bases and the J gene lost 0 bases, with 11 bases spanning the gap. Germline V CDR1 and CDR2: MRHNA, SNTAGT. The CDR3 reads CASSPERSSYEQYF. The CDR3 DNA sequence: TGTGCCAGCAGTCCCGAAAGAAGCTCCTACGAGCAGTACTTC.

This clone was picked up one time. This sequence joins TRBV9 and TRBJ1-6; D may be TRBD1 (5 bases). Germline-derived CDR1 and CDR2 are SGDLS and YYNGEE. This CDR3 has 14 residues. V shed 2 bases and J shed 7 bases, with 10 bases lying between them. The CDR3 here is CASSVPGGNSPLHF. In DNA form, the CDR3 reads TGTGCCAGCAGCGTTCCGGGGGGGAATTCACCCCTCCACTTT.

The chain is built from TRBV6-5 and TRBJ2-6; 10 nucleotides match TRBD1. Germline CDR1 is MNHEY and CDR2 is SVGAGI. V lost 4 bases to trimming and J lost 12 bases; unmatched junction nucleotides: 9. This CDR3 has 15 amino acids. The CDR3, as DNA: TGTGCCAGCAGTTCAGGACTGGACAGGGGGTTCGTCCTGACTTTC. This codes for CASSSGLDRGFVLTF.

J is TRBJ1-1 and V is TRBV19; tentative D call: TRBD1 (5 bases). Germline CDR1 is LNHDA and CDR2 is SQIVND (reference sequence). Trimming took 4 bases from V and 4 from J, leaving 13 bases between them. The CDR3 has 14 residues. The CDR3 DNA is TGTGCCAGTAGTAACAGGTTGGTTGGCACTGAAGCTTTCTTT. Translating it yields CASSNRLVGTEAFF. The full variable domain, completed using reference TRBV19 and TRBJ1-1, is DGGITQSPKYLFRKEGQNVTLSCEQNLNHDAMYWYRQDPGQGLRLIYYSQIVNDFQKGDIAEGYSVSREKKESFPLTVTSAQKNPTAFYLCASSNRLVGTEAFFGQGTRLTVV.

The V and J genes are TRBV5-5 and TRBJ1-6; unclear D gene. Looked up from germline, CDR1 is SGHKS and CDR2 is YYEKEE (reference sequence). Trimming removed 0 bases at V and 8 bases at J, with 6 bases between. The CDR3 sequence is 13 residues long. The DNA of the CDR3 is TGTGCCAGCAGCTTGGCCTTTGATTCACCCCTCCACTTT. It yields the protein CASSLAFDSPLHF.

The chain recombines TRBV27 with TRBJ1-5; D is unclear. V lost 6 bases and J 2 bases, leaving 8 bases between the germline ends. This CDR3 spans 13 amino acids. The germline V gene encodes CDR1 MNHEY and CDR2 SMNVEV (reference sequence). The CDR3 bases are TGTGCCAGCAGCCCCTGGGGCAATCAGCCCCAGCATTTT. Protein: CASSPWGNQPQHF.

V usage is TRBV5-4 and J usage is TRBJ2-1, with a possible D match to TRBD2 (6 bases). V lost 7 bases and J 6 bases, leaving 14 bases between the germline ends. Per germline, CDR1 SGHNT and CDR2 YYREEE (reference sequence). The CDR3 loop spans 13 amino acids. The CDR3 sequence: CASSGGAGNEQFF. CDR3 nucleotide sequence: TGTGCCAGCTCAGGAGGGGCCGGCAATGAGCAGTTCTTC.

V is TRBV21-1 and J is TRBJ1-4. TRBV21-1 has pseudogene status. CDR3 size: 16 residues. The CDR3 region is CASSRTPARTGEKLFF. The CDR3 DNA follows: TGTGCCAGCAGCAGGACCCCGGCGAGGACGGGAGAAAAACTGTTTTTT.

The CDR3 sequence: CASSESGGQQETQYF. CDR3 sequence (DNA): TGCGCCAGCAGTGAGTCCGGGGGGCAACAAGAGACCCAGTACTTC. This chain uses TRBV10-1 with TRBJ2-5, with D possibly TRBD2 on 7 matching bases. This CDR3 is 15 amino acids long. CDR1 and CDR2 from the germline V gene are WNHNN and SYGVQD (reference sequence). V dropped 0 bases and J dropped 2 bases, with 10 bases sitting between them.

A remark on this clone: Other DNA variants within this sample encode the same CDR3. In nucleotides, the CDR3 is TGTGCCAGCAGTTACGAGGGTTGGAACACTGAAGCTTTCTTT. Protein sequence: CASSYEGWNTEAFF. V gene TRBV6-5 combines with J gene TRBJ1-1; D is undetermined. Germline V lookup: CDR1 MNHEY, CDR2 SVGAGI. Deletions cut 2 bases from V and 1 base from J, with 8 bases between. The CDR3 is made up of 14 amino acids.

This sequence joins TRBV6-6 and TRBJ1-2; 7 bases fit TRBD1. The germline V gene encodes CDR1 MNHNY and CDR2 SVGAGI (reference sequence). Unmatched junction bases numbered 7, after V lost 2 bases and J lost 4 bases. The CDR3 covers 15 residues. CDR3 protein: CASSYPEGQSYGYTF. The DNA for the CDR3 is TGTGCCAGCAGTTACCCTGAGGGACAGTCCTATGGCTACACCTTC.

V is TRBV7-3 and J is TRBJ2-3, with 9 bases matching TRBD1. This CDR3 region has 13 residues. Germline assignment: CDR1 SGHTA and CDR2 FQGTGA. The V and J ends lost 4 bases and 7 bases, in that order; junction bases with no gene match: 3. CDR3 amino acids: CASSSDRGYTQYF. The CDR3 bases are TGTGCCAGCAGCTCGGACAGGGGATATACGCAGTATTTT.

J is TRBJ1-4 and V is TRBV5-1, with TRBD1 identical over 8 bases. The germline CDR1 and CDR2 sequences are SGHRS and YFSETQ. The trim removed 5 bases at V and 7 bases at J, leaving 7 bases unmatched. The CDR3 spans 14 residues. Here the CDR3 reads CASRTQGAGEKLFF. Here the CDR3 DNA reads TGCGCCAGCAGAACTCAGGGGGCCGGTGAAAAACTGTTTTTT.

This clone was counted a few times. This rearrangement joins TRBV5-1 to TRBJ1-2; D remains unclear. Germline V CDR1 and CDR2: SGHRS, YFSETQ. The CDR3 covers 13 residues. V lost 2 bases, J lost 6 bases, and 11 bases lay in between. CDR3: CASSFTDLDGYTF. The DNA for the CDR3 is TGCGCCAGCAGCTTCACGGACCTGGATGGCTACACCTTC.

This clone occurred once. The V and J genes are TRBV7-9 and TRBJ2-2; D tentatively fits TRBD1 or TRBD2 (5 bases each). The CDR3 has 14 amino acids. Germline V gene sequence: CDR1 SEHNR, CDR2 FQNEAQ (reference sequence). V was pared by 5 bases and J by 3 bases, with 10 bases between. In DNA, the CDR3 is TGTGCCAGCAGCGGGACGGCGGACACCGGGGAGCTGTTTTTT. It translates to CASSGTADTGELFF. Full variable domain (remainder filled in from reference TRBV7-9 and TRBJ2-2): DTGVSQNPRHKITKRGQNVTFRCDPISEHNRLYWYRQTLGQGPEFLTYFQNEAQLEKSRLLSDRFSAERPKGSFSTLEIQRTEQGDSAMYLCASSGTADTGELFFGEGSRLTVL.

V is TRBV10-3 and J is TRBJ2-1; 10 bases map to TRBD1. CDR1 ENHRY and CDR2 SYGVKD come from the germline V gene. The V gene end was trimmed by 4 bases and the J gene end by 7 bases; junction bases not matched to a gene: 7. This CDR3 is 15 amino acids long. The CDR3 DNA sequence: TGTGCCATCAGTGGACAGGGGGCGCGGGAGAATGAGCAGTTCTTC. This gives the protein CAISGQGARENEQFF.

The gene calls are TRBV25-1 and TRBJ2-7; no firm D call. CDR1 is MGHDK, CDR2 SYGVNS, per germline. CDR3 length: 18 amino acids. V was trimmed by 3 bases and J by 2 bases, leaving 23 bases between them. The CDR3 here is CASSDRQTSRRKTYEQYF. DNA of the CDR3: TGTGCCAGCAGTGACCGACAAACCTCACGTAGGAAAACCTACGAGCAGTACTTC.

This sequence joins TRBV27 and TRBJ2-3; D might be TRBD2 (6 bases). The CDR3 runs 16 residues. Germline CDR1 is MNHEY and CDR2 is SMNVEV (reference sequence). Trimming shortened V by 4 bases and J by 3 bases, and 17 bases separated the two germline ends. CDR3 nucleotide sequence: TGTGCCAGCAGTTCCCCCCGACTAGGGAGGACAGATACGCAGTATTTT. Translated: CASSSPRLGRTDTQYF.

The chain employs TRBV9 and TRBJ2-2; 14 positions agree with TRBD2. Looked up from germline, CDR1 is SGDLS and CDR2 is YYNGEE. V lost 1 base and J lost 4; bases outside the gene matches: 12. The CDR3 has 20 residues. CDR3 amino acids: CASSVHTGTSGGRGTGELFF. The CDR3 DNA reads TGTGCCAGCAGCGTACACACCGGGACTAGCGGGGGCCGGGGCACCGGGGAGCTGTTTTTT.

This clone was recorded only once. The V gene is TRBV7-9, the J gene TRBJ1-3, with unresolved D. The CDR3 loop spans 15 amino acids. Trimming removed 4 bases from V and 0 bases from J, with 10 bases in between. Germline V gene data show CDR1 as SEHNR and CDR2 as FQNEAQ (reference sequence). CDR3 bases: TGTGCCAGCAGCTCCGCGGCCATCTCTGGAAACACCATATATTTT. It yields the protein CASSSAAISGNTIYF.

The V call is TRBV7-2, the J call TRBJ2-5, with 9 nucleotides matching TRBD2. This CDR3 region has 14 residues. CDR1 and CDR2 from the germline V gene are SGHTA and FQGNSA. The trim removed 2 bases at V and 5 bases at J, leaving 3 bases unmatched. The DNA for the CDR3 is TGTGCCAGCAGCTTATTGGCGGGAGGGGAGACCCAGTACTTC. The encoded protein is CASSLLAGGETQYF. The entire variable domain, with the rest obtained from reference TRBV7-2 and TRBJ2-5, is as follows: GAGVSQSPSNKVTEKGKDVELRCDPISGHTALYWYRQSLGQGLEFLIYFQGNSAPDKSGLPSDRFSAERTGGSVSTLTIQRTQQEDSAVYLCASSLLAGGETQYFGPGTRLLVL.

This chain connects TRBV9 to TRBJ1-5, with D unclear. Germline V gene sequence: CDR1 SGDLS, CDR2 YYNGEE. V lost 0 bases to trimming and J lost 0 bases, with 7 bases between them. CDR3 length: 15 residues. The DNA for the CDR3 is TGTGCCAGCAGCGTAGCAGGTAATAGCAATCAGCCCCAGCATTTT. It specifies CASSVAGNSNQPQHF.

As to this clone: Sequence at one end of the junction differs from germline and may be a read error. The chain carries TRBV19 and TRBJ2-7; 7 bases are shared with TRBD1. Germline V gene sequence: CDR1 LNHDA, CDR2 SQIVND (reference sequence). The CDR3 has 13 residues. The DNA of the CDR3 is TGTGCCAGTAGAGGGACAGACTCCTACGAGCAGCACTTC. Translated, it gives CASRGTDSYEQHF.

The chain uses TRBV7-3 and TRBJ1-1, with no clear D. V gave up 2 bases and J gave up 10 bases, with 14 bases separating them. This CDR3 region has 13 residues. CDR1 is SGHTA and CDR2 is FQGTGA in the germline V gene. The CDR3 region is CASSLLEGFVAFF. The DNA of the CDR3 is TGTGCCAGCAGCTTATTGGAGGGTTTTGTAGCTTTCTTT.

The V call is TRBV5-4, the J call TRBJ2-1; TRBD2 is a possible D gene (6 bases). The V gene's germline CDR1 is SGHNT and CDR2 YYREEE (reference sequence). This CDR3 has 16 amino acids. V lost 4 bases and J 1 base, leaving 15 bases between the germline ends. The CDR3 sequence: CASSNQLADSYNEQFF. CDR3 nucleotides: TGTGCCAGCAGCAACCAACTAGCCGATTCCTACAATGAGCAGTTCTTC.

The rearrangement joins TRBV5-1 to TRBJ1-1; D unclear. V was trimmed by 2 bases and J by 5 bases, leaving 10 bases between them. Per germline, CDR1 SGHRS and CDR2 YFSETQ. This CDR3 region has 13 residues. The CDR3 region has the DNA TGCGCCAGCAGCTTTGGGGTGGATACTGAAGCTTTCTTT. It yields the protein CASSFGVDTEAFF.

This chain links TRBV9 with TRBJ2-5; perhaps TRBD2 as D (5 bases). This CDR3 comprises 13 residues. CDR1 SGDLS and CDR2 YYNGEE come from the germline V gene. V lost 0 bases to trimming and J lost 9 bases, with 12 bases between them. The CDR3 bases are TGTGCCAGCAGCGTAGGCTCTAAGGAGGCCCAGTACTTC. Translation gives CASSVGSKEAQYF. Full variable domain (remainder filled in from reference TRBV9 and TRBJ2-5): DSGVTQTPKHLITATGQRVTLRCSPRSGDLSVYWYQQSLDQGLQFLIQYYNGEERAKGNILERFSAQQFPDLHSELNLSSLELGDSALYFCASSVGSKEAQYFGPGTRLLVL.

The chain links TRBV23-1 to TRBJ2-2, with 9 bases aligning to TRBD2. TRBV23-1 is assigned to the ORF class and has an uncertain function. This CDR3 region has 17 residues. The junction had 6 bases not matched to a gene; V was cut back by 0 bases and J by 4 bases. DNA for the CDR3: TGCGCCAGCAGTCAATCGTGCCTAGCGGGGCCCACCGGGGAGCTGTTTTTT. It yields the protein CASSQSCLAGPTGELFF.